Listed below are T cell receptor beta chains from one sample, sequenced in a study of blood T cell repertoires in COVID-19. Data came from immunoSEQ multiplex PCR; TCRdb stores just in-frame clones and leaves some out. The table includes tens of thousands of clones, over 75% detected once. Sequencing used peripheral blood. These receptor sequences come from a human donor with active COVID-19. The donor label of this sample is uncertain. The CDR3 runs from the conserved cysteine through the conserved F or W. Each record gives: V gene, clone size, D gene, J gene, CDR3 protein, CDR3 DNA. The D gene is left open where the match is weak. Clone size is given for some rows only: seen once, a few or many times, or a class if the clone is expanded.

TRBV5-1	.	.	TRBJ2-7	CASSDHLGGTSEQYF	TGCGCCAGCAGCGACCATTTGGGGGGGACAAGCGAGCAGTACTTC
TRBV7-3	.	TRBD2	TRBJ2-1	CASSVSGGGSSQFF	TGTGCCAGCAGCGTCAGCGGGGGGGGCTCCTCTCAGTTCTTC
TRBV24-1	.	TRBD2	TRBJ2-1	CATSGLAGGRSYNEQFF	TGTGCCACGTCGGGACTAGCGGGGGGACGCTCCTACAATGAGCAGTTCTTC
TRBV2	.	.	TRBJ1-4	CASRESRYEKLFF	TGTGCCAGCAGAGAAAGCCGGTATGAAAAACTGTTTTTT
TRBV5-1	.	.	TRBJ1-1	CASSLVGGYLTEAFF	TGCGCCAGCAGCTTGGTGGGGGGGTACTTGACTGAAGCTTTCTTT
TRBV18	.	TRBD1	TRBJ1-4	CASSSYRGLDEKLFF	TGTGCCAGCTCATCCTACAGGGGGCTCGATGAAAAACTGTTTTTT
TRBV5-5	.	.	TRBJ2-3	CASSLDRPDTQYF	TGTGCCAGCAGCTTGGACAGGCCAGATACGCAGTATTTT
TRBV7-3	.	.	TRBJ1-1	CASSIARNTEAFF	TGTGCCAGCAGCATCGCCAGAAACACTGAAGCTTTCTTT
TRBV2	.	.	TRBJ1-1	CASSGQAQTEAFF	TGTGCCAGCAGTGGACAGGCGCAAACTGAAGCTTTCTTT
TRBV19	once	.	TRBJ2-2	CASSILSTGELFF	TGTGCCAGTAGTATTCTGAGCACCGGGGAGCTGTTTTTT
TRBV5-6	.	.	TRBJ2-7	CASSLGRLPPRGTDF	TGTGCCAGCAGCTTAGGCAGGCTGCCCCCGCGGGGTACGGACTTC
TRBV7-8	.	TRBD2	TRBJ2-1	CASSLERTSGYNEQFF	TGTGCCAGCAGCTTAGAGCGTACTAGCGGCTACAATGAGCAGTTCTTC
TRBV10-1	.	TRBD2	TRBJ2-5	CASSEYPVSGGAETQYF	TGCGCCAGCAGTGAGTACCCAGTTAGCGGGGGGGCGGAGACCCAGTACTTC
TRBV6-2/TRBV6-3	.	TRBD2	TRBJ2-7	CASSTPGSGGAIRSYEQYF	TGTGCCAGCAGCACACCTGGGAGCGGGGGGGCAATCAGATCCTACGAGCAGTACTTC
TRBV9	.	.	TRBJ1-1	CASSVAGFGTEAFF	TGTGCCAGCAGCGTAGCAGGGTTTGGCACTGAAGCTTTCTTT
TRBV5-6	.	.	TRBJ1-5	CASSKRGAGQPQHF	TGTGCCAGCAGCAAACGGGGGGCTGGTCAGCCCCAGCATTTT
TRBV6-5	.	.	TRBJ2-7	CASSSLNYEQYF	TGTGCCAGCAGTTCCCTAAATTACGAGCAGTACTTC
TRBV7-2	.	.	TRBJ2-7	CASSLGGTPSSYEQYF	TGTGCCAGCAGCTTAGGGGGGACACCCAGCTCCTACGAGCAGTACTTC
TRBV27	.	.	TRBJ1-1	CASKAGEMNTEAFF	TGTGCCAGCAAAGCAGGGGAGATGAACACTGAAGCTTTCTTT
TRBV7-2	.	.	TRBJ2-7	CASGYIPLGSYEQYF	TGTGCCAGCGGCTACATCCCTCTAGGATCCTACGAGCAGTACTTC
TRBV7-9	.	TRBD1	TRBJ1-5	CASSRNSDRNQPQHF	TGTGCCAGCAGCCGTAACTCGGACAGGAATCAGCCCCAGCATTTT
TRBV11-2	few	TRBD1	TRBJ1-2	CASSTRQGPYGYTF	TGTGCCAGCAGCACCCGACAGGGGCCCTATGGCTACACCTTC
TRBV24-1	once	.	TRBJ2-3	CATGSSTDTQYF	TGTGCCACGGGCAGTAGCACAGATACGCAGTATTTT
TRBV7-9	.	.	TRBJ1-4	CAASRGSATNEKLFF	TGTGCCGCATCCCGGGGGTCGGCAACTAATGAAAAACTGTTTTTT